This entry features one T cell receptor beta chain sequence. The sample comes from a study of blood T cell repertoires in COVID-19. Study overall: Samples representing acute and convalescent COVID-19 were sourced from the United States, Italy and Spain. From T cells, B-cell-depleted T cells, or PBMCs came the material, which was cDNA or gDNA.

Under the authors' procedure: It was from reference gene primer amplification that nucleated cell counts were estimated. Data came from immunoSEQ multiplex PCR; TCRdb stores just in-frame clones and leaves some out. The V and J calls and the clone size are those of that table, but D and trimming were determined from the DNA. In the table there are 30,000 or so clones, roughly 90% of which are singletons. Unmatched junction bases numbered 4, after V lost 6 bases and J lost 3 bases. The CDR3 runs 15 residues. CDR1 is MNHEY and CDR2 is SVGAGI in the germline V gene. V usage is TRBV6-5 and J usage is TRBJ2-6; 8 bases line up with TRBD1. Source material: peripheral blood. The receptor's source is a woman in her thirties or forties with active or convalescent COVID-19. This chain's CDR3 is CASRTTGVGANVLTF. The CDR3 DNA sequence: TGTGCCAGCAGGACGACAGGGGTTGGGGCCAACGTCCTGACTTTC.